The source of this TCR beta chain is a study of human T cells and chemical hapten exposure. Individual cDNA molecules received unique molecular identifiers in the library. Methods used by the authors: Samples contained a median of about 100,000 TCRs, with a range of roughly 23,224 to 700,000. TCRdb recomputed calls from the RACE reads with MiXCR, one row per CDR3 protein. It is TCRdb's table, rather than the study itself, that gives the V and J calls and clone size. The sample includes tens of thousands of distinct CDR3 sequences, about 8.6% of them seen just once. This CDR3 is 16 amino acids long. With 1 base clipped from V and 0 bases from J, the junction kept 3 bases outside the gene matches. CDR1 LGHNA and CDR2 YNFKEQ come from the germline V gene. Documented time point: healthy volunteer bleed at 6 weeks. It was unfractionated whole blood from which total RNA was extracted.

The specimen sequenced was whole blood. The chain carries TRBV4-2 and TRBJ2-7, with TRBD1 identical over 10 bases. This clonotype was sampled from a male donor in good health. Some clones in this sample may be carry-over from other donors' samples. The CDR3 reads CASSQARTGGSYEQYF. CDR3 in DNA: TGTGCCAGCAGCCAAGCCCGGACAGGGGGCTCCTACGAGCAGTACTTC.